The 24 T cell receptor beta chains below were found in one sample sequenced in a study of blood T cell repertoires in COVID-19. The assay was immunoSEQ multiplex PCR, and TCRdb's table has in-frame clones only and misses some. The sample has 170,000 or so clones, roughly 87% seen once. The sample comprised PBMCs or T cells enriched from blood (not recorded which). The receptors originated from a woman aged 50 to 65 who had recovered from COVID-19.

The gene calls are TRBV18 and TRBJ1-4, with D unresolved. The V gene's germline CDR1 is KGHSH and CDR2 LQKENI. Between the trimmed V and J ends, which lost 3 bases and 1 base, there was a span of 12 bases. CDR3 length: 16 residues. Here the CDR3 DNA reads TGTGCCAGCTCACCGACATCAATCATAACTAATGAAAAACTGTTTTTT. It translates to CASSPTSIITNEKLFF.

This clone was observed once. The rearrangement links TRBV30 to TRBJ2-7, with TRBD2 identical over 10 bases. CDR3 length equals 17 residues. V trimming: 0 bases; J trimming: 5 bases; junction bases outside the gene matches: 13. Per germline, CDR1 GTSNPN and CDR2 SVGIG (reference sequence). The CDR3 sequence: CAWSVPYPGLASHEQYF. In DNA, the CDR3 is TGTGCCTGGAGTGTCCCCTATCCGGGACTAGCGTCCCACGAGCAGTACTTC.

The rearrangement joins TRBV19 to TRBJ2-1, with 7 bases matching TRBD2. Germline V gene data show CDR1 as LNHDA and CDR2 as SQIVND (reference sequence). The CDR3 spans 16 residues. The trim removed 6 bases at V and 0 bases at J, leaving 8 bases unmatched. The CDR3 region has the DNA TGTGCCAGTAGCTCTAGCGGTCGGAGCTCCTACAATGAGCAGTTCTTC. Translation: CASSSSGRSSYNEQFF.

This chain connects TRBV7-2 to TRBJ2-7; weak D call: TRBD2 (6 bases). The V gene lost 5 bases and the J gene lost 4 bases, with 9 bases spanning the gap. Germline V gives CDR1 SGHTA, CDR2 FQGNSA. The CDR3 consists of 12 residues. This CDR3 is CASSHGSYEQYF. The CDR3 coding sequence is TGTGCCAGCAGCCACGGGAGTTACGAGCAGTACTTC.

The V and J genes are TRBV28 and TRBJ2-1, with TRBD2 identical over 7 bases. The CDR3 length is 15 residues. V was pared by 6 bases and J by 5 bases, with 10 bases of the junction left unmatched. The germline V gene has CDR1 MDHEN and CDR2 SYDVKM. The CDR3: CASSGEGSGHNEQFF. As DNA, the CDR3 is TGTGCCAGCAGCGGGGAGGGTAGCGGTCACAATGAGCAGTTCTTC.

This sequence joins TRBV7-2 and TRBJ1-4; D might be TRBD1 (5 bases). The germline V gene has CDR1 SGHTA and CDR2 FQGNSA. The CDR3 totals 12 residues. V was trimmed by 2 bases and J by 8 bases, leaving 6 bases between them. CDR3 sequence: CASSLRGEKLFF. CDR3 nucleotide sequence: TGTGCCAGCAGCTTACGGGGGGAAAAACTGTTTTTT.

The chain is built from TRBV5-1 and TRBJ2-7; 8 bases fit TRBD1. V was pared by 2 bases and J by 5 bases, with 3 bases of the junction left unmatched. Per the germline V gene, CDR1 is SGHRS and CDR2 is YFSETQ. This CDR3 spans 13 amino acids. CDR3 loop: CASSFQGADEQYF. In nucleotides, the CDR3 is TGCGCCAGCAGCTTTCAGGGGGCTGACGAGCAGTACTTC. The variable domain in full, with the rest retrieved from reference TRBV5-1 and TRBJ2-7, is KAGVTQTPRYLIKTRGQQVTLSCSPISGHRSVSWYQQTPGQGLQFLFEYFSETQRNKGNFPGRFSGRQFSNSRSEMNVSTLELGDSALYLCASSFQGADEQYFGPGTRLTVT.

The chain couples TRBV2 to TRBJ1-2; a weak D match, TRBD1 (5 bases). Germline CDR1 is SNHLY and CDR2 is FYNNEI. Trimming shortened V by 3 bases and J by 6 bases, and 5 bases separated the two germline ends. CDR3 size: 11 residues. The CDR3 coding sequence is TGTGCCAGCAGTGACAGGGATGGCTACACCTTC. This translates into CASSDRDGYTF.

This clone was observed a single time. The CDR3 loop reads CASSLLSSGYTF. CDR3 in DNA: TGTGCCAGCAGTTTGCTATCATCTGGCTACACCTTC. The chain links TRBV28 to TRBJ1-2; D is ambiguous. The germline gives CDR1 MDHEN, CDR2 SYDVKM. This CDR3 spans 12 amino acids. The V end lost 3 bases, the J end lost 7 bases, and 9 bases lay between the germline ends.

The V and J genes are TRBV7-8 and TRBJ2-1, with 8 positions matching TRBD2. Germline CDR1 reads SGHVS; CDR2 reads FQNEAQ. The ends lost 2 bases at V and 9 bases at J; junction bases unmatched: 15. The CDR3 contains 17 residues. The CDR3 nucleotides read TGTGCCAGCAGCTTAACCTCAGCGGGAGCCCCCCCGGGTGAGCAGTTCTTC. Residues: CASSLTSAGAPPGEQFF.

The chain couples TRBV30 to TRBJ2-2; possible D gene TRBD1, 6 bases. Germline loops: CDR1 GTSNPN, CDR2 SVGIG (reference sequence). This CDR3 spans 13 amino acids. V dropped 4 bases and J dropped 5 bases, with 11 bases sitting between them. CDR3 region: CAWNTGITGELFF. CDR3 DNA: TGTGCCTGGAATACAGGGATTACCGGGGAGCTGTTTTTT.

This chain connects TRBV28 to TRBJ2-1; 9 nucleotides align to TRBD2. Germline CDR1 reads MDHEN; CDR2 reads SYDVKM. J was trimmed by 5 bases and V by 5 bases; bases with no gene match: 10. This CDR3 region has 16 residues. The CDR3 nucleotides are TGTGCCAGCAGTCCTTTGGTTGCTAGCGGGGACAATGAGCAGTTCTTC. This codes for CASSPLVASGDNEQFF.

CDR3 DNA: TGTGCCAGCAGCTTTAGAGTGAACACCGGGGAGCTGTTTTTT. Its translation: CASSFRVNTGELFF. The genes are TRBV7-3 and TRBJ2-2; the D is unclear. Trimming took off 3 bases at V and 1 base at J, with 6 bases between the two ends. The CDR3 is 14 amino acids. Germline V lookup: CDR1 SGHTA, CDR2 FQGTGA.

The CDR3 loop is CASSERESEQFF. In DNA form, the CDR3 reads TGTGCCAGCTCGGAGCGGGAATCGGAGCAGTTCTTC. The chain joins TRBV27 to TRBJ2-1, with 7 bases lining up with TRBD2. Unmatched junction bases numbered 8, after V lost 8 bases and J lost 10 bases. Looked up from germline, CDR1 is MNHEY and CDR2 is SMNVEV (reference sequence). This CDR3 is built from 12 residues.

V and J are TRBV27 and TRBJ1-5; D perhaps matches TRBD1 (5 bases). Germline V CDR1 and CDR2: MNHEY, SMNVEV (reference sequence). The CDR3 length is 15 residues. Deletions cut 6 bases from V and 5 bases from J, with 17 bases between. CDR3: CASRSGGEVDQPQHF. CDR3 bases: TGTGCCAGCAGGTCGGGAGGGGAGGTCGATCAGCCCCAGCATTTT.

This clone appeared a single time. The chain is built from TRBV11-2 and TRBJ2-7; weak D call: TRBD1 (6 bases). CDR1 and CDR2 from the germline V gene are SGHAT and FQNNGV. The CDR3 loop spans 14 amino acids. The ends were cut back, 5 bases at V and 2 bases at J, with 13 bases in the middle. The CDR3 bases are TGTGCCAGCAGCCTAAAAGGGACACCCTACGAGCAGTACTTC. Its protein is CASSLKGTPYEQYF.

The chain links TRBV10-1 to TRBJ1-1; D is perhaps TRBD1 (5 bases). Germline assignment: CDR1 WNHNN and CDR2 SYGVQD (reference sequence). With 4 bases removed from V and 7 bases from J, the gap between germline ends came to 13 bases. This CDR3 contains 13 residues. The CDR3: CASSGDRAFEAFF. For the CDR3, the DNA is TGCGCCAGCAGTGGAGACAGAGCCTTTGAAGCTTTCTTT.

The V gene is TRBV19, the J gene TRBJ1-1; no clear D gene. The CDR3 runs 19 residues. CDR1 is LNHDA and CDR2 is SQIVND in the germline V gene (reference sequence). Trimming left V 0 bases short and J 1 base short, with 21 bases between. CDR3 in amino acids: CASSIDLGGGRYKNTEAFF. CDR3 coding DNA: TGTGCCAGTAGTATAGATTTGGGAGGAGGGAGATATAAGAACACTGAAGCTTTCTTT.

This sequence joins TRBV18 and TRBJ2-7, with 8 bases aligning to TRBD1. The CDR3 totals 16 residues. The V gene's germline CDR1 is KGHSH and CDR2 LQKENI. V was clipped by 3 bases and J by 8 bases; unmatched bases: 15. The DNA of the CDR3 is TGTGCCAGCTCACCTTCTCAACGGACAGGGACTTTGAAGCAGTACTTC. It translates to CASSPSQRTGTLKQYF.

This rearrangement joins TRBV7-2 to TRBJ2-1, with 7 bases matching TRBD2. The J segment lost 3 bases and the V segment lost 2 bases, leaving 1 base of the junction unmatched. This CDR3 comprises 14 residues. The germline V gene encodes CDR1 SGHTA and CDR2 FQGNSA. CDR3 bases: TGTGCCAGCAGCTTAACTAGCGTCTACAATGAGCAGTTCTTC. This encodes CASSLTSVYNEQFF.

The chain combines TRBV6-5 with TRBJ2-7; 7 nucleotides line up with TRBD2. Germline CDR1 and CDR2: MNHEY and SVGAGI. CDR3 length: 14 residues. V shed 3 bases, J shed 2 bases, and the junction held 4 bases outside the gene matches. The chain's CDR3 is CASSYSGFPYEQYF. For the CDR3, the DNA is TGTGCCAGCAGTTATAGCGGGTTCCCCTACGAGCAGTACTTC.

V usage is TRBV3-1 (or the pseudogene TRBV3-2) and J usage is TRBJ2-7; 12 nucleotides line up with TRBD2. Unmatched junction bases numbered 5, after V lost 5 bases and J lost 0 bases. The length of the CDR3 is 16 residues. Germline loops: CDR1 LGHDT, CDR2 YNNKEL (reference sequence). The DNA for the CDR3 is TGTGCCAGCAGCATTCGGACTAGCGGGGACTCCTACGAGCAGTACTTC. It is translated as CASSIRTSGDSYEQYF.

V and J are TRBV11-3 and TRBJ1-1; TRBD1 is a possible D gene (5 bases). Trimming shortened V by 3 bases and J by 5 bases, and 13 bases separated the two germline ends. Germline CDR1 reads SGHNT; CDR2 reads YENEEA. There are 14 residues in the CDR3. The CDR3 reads CASSFRGELTEAFF. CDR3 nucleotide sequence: TGTGCCAGCAGCTTTCGGGGGGAGCTTACTGAAGCTTTCTTT.

The CDR3 DNA sequence: TGCGCCAGCAGCCCCTTAACCGGGACAGGAGGAAACACCATATATTTT. Encoded protein: CASSPLTGTGGNTIYF. The chain uses TRBV10-1 and TRBJ1-3; 8 bases match TRBD1. The CDR3 contains 16 residues. Germline loops: CDR1 WNHNN, CDR2 SYGVQD (reference sequence). With V trimmed by 6 bases and J by 4 bases, 11 bases remained unmatched.